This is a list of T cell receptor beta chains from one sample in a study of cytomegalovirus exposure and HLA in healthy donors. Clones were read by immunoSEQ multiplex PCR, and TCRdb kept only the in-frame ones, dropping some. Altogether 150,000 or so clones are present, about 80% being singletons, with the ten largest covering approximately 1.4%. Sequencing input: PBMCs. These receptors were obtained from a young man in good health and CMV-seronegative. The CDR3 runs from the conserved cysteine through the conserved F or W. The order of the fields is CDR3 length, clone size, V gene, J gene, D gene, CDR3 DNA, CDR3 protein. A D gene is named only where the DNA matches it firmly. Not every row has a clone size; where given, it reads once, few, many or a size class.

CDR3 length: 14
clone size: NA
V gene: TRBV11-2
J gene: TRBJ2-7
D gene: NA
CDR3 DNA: TGTGCCAGCAGCTTCGGGGACATCTCCTACGAGCAGTACTTC
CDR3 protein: CASSFGDISYEQYF

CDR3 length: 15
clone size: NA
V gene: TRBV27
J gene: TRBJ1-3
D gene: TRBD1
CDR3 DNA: TGTGCCAGCAGTCCGACAGGGGGGGTTGGAAACACCATATATTTT
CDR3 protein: CASSPTGGVGNTIYF

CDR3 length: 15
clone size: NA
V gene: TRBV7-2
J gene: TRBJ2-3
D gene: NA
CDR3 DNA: TGTGCCAGCAGCGACTCCCCAGCGGTGCCGGATACGCAGTATTTT
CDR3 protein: CASSDSPAVPDTQYF

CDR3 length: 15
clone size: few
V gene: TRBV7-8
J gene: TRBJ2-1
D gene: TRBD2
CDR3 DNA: TGTGCCAGCAGTTCTAGCGGGGGGTCTTCCGATGAGCAGTTCTTC
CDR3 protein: CASSSSGGSSDEQFF

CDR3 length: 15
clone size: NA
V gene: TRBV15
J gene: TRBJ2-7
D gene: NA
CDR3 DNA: TGTGCCACCAGCAGATTGGGAGAAAGCCCCTACGAGCAGTACTTC
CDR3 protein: CATSRLGESPYEQYF

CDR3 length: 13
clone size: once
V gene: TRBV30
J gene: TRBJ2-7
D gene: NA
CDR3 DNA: TGTGCCTGGAATTGGGGGGAAGTGGACGAGCAGTACTTC
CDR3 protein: CAWNWGEVDEQYF

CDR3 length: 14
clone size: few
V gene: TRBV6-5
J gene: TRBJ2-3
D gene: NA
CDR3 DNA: TGTGCCAGCAGTTTCGGACTCAACACAGATACGCAGTATTTT
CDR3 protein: CASSFGLNTDTQYF

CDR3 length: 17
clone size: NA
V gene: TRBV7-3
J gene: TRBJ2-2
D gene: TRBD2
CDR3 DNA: TGTGCCAGCAGCCCAGGACTAGCGGGAGTGGATGGCGGGGAGCTGTTTTTT
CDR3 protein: CASSPGLAGVDGGELFF

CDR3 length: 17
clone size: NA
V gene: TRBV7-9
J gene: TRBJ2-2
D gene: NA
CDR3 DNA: TGTGCCAGCAGCCCGGGGGGCAGGGGCGTGGACACCGGGGAGCTGTTTTTT
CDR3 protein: CASSPGGRGVDTGELFF

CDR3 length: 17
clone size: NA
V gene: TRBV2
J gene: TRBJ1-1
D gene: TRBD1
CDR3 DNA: TGTGCCAGCAGTGAAGCGCACAAAGGGACAGTGAACACTGAAGCTTTCTTT
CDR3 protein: CASSEAHKGTVNTEAFF

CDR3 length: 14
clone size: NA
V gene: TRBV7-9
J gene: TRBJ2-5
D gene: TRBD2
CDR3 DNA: TGTGCCAGCAGCTTAGCGGGACTAGAGGGGACCCAGTACTTC
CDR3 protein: CASSLAGLEGTQYF

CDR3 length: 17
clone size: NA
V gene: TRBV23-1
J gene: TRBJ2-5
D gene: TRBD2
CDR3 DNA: TGCGCCAGCAGTCAATCAGGGAGCGGGAGGCTGAGAGAGACCCAGTACTTC
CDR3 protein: CASSQSGSGRLRETQYF

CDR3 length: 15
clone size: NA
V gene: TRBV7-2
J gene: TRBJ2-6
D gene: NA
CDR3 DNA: TGTGCCAGCAACCTCGCGGGGTCTGGGGCCAACGTCCTGACTTTC
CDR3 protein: CASNLAGSGANVLTF

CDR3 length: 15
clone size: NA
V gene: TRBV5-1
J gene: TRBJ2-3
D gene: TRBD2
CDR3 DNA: TGCGCCAGCAGCTTGGCTCCGCGGGGGGCAGATACGCAGTATTTT
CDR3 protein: CASSLAPRGADTQYF

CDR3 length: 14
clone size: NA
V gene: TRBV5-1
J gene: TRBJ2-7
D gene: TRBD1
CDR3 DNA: TGCGCCAGCATGACTGGGACAGGGAAGGGCGAGCAGTACTTC
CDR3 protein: CASMTGTGKGEQYF

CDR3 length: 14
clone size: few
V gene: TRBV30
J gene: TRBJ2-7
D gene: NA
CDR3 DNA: TGTGCCTGGGGTCTGGGGGACGGGAGTAGGGAGCAGTACTTC
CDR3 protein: CAWGLGDGSREQYF

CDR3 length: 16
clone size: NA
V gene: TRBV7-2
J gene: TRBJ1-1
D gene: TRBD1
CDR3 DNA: TGTGCCAGCAGCGCACAGGGGAGTTTTCCCAACACTGAAGCTTTCTTT
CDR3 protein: CASSAQGSFPNTEAFF

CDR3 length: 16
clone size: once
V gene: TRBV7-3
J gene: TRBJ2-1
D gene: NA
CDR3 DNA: TGTGCCAGCAGCCCCGAGGAAACAGGGCTAAGGGGTGAGCAGTTCTTC
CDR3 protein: CASSPEETGLRGEQFF

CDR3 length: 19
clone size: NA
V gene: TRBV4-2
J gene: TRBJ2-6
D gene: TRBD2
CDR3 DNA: TGTGCCAGCAGCCAAGGGAGGACTAGCGGGGCGGAGGGGGCCAACGTCCTGACTTTC
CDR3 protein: CASSQGRTSGAEGANVLTF

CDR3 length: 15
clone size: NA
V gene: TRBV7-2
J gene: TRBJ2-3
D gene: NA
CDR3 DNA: TGTGCCAGCAGCCTGGGGACTCCGAAAACAGATACGCAGTATTTT
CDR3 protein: CASSLGTPKTDTQYF

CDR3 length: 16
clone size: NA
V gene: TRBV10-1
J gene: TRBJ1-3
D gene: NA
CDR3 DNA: TGCGCCAGCAGTGACCCCGGACAGAACTCTGGAAACACCATATATTTT
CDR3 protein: CASSDPGQNSGNTIYF

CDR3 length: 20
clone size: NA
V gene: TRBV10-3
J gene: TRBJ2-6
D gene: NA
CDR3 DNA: TGTGCCATCAGCCCACACTCGGGGGGCTCGACTAACTCTGGGGCCAACGTCCTGACTTTC
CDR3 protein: CAISPHSGGSTNSGANVLTF

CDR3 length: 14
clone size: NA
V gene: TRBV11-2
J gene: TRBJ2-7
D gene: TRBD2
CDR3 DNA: TGTGCCAGCAGACTAGCGGGGGGTTCCATCGAGCAGTACTTC
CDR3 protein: CASRLAGGSIEQYF

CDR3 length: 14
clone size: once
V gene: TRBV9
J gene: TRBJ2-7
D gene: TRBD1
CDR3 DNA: TGTGCCAGCAGCGACGGGGACAGCTCCTACGAGCAGTACTTC
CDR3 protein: CASSDGDSSYEQYF

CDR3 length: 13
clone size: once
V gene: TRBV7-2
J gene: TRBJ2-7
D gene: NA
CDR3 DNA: TGTGCCAGCAGGTTGGGACTCCACTACGAGCAGTACTTC
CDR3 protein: CASRLGLHYEQYF

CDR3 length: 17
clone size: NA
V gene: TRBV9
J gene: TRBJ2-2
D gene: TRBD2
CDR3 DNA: TGTGCCAGCAGCGTCTGGACTAGCGGGGGGATGACCGGGGAGCTGTTTTTT
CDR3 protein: CASSVWTSGGMTGELFF